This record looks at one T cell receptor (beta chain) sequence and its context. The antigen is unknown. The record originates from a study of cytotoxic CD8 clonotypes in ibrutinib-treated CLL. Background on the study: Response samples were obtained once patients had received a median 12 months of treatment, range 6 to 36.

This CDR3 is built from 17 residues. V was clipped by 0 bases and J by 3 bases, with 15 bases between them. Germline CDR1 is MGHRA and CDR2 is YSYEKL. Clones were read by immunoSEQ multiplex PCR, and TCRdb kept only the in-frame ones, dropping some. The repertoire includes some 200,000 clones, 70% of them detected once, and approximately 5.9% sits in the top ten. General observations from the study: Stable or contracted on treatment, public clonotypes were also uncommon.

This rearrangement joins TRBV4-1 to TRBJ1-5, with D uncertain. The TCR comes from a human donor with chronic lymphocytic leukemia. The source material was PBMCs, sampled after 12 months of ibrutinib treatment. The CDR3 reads CASSQEVQAANNQPQHF. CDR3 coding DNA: TGCGCCAGCAGCCAAGAGGTGCAGGCGGCGAACAATCAGCCCCAGCATTTT.